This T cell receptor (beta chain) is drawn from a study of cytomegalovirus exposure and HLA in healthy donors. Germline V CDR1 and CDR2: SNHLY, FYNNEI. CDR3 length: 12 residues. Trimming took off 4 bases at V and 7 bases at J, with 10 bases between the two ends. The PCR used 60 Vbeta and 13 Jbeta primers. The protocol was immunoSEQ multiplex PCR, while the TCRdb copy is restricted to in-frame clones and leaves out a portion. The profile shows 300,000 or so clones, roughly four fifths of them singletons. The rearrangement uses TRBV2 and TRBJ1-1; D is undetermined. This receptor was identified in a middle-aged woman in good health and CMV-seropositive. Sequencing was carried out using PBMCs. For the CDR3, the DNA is TGTGCCAGCAGTGGAACTTTCGGTGAAGCTTTCTTT. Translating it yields CASSGTFGEAFF.